These 23 T cell receptor beta chains share one sample of origin, sequenced in a study of blood T cell repertoires in COVID-19. This table comes from immunoSEQ multiplex PCR, and its TCRdb copy is limited to in-frame clones, with some not included. The sample includes over 150,000 clones, 80% to 90% seen only once; the top ten take 12%. The sequenced sample consisted of PBMCs or T cells enriched from blood (not recorded which). These receptors were obtained from a man aged 40-49 years who had recovered from COVID-19.

The V and J genes are TRBV30 and TRBJ1-1; possibly TRBD1 for D (6 bases). Trimming left V 2 bases short and J 1 base short, with 8 bases between. The CDR3 sequence is 13 residues long. From germline, CDR1 is GTSNPN and CDR2 SVGIG (reference sequence). This CDR3 reads CAWSWTENTEAFF. The CDR3 DNA sequence: TGTGCCTGGAGTTGGACAGAGAACACTGAAGCTTTCTTT.

The chain couples TRBV5-1 to TRBJ2-1, with 10 nucleotides matching TRBD2. The CDR3 length is 15 residues. V trimming: 1 base; J trimming: 8 bases; junction bases outside the gene matches: 6. Germline V gene sequence: CDR1 SGHRS, CDR2 YFSETQ. The CDR3 sequence is CASSLSGRADHEQFF. For the CDR3, the DNA is TGCGCCAGCAGCTTGAGCGGGAGGGCGGACCATGAGCAGTTCTTC.

The chain is built from TRBV11-2 and TRBJ2-3; 7 positions agree with TRBD2. The CDR3 loop spans 14 amino acids. V was pared by 6 bases and J by 5 bases, with 8 bases of the junction left unmatched. Germline CDR1 SGHAT, CDR2 FQNNGV. CDR3 residues: CASRNAGAVDTQYF. The DNA for the CDR3 is TGTGCCAGCAGAAATGCGGGAGCGGTAGATACGCAGTATTTT.

This chain links TRBV4-2 with TRBJ2-7; 7 bases match TRBD2. The CDR3 extends over 14 amino acids. Germline trimming cut 4 bases from V and 1 base from J; bases unmatched to any gene: 4. Germline CDR1 LGHNA, CDR2 YNFKEQ. The CDR3 spells CASSPGLSSYEQYF. CDR3 DNA: TGTGCCAGCAGCCCGGGACTATCGTCCTACGAGCAGTACTTC.

The gene calls are TRBV29-1 and TRBJ2-5; TRBD1 matches at 7 bases. After removal of 6 bases from V and 1 base from J, the junction contained 5 bases not matched to a gene. CDR3 length equals 13 residues. Looked up from germline, CDR1 is SQVTM and CDR2 is ANQGSEA. CDR3 amino acids: CSVGTALQETQYF. The CDR3 DNA reads TGCAGCGTAGGGACAGCCCTCCAAGAGACCCAGTACTTC.

V gene TRBV28 combines with J gene TRBJ2-2; D perhaps matches TRBD1 (5 bases). The CDR3 is 18 residues long. V was shortened by 3 bases and J by 5 bases, with 22 bases between the two germline ends. CDR1 MDHEN and CDR2 SYDVKM come from the germline V gene. CDR3 DNA: TGTGCCAGCAGTTTCTATATTGGGGCCCCGAAGTGGACCGGGGAGCTGTTTTTT. It encodes CASSFYIGAPKWTGELFF.

This clone has more than one count but fewer than ten. The chain uses TRBV18 and TRBJ2-2; TRBD2 matches at 7 bases. The germline V gene encodes CDR1 KGHSH and CDR2 LQKENI. The CDR3 consists of 13 residues. The V segment lost 3 bases and the J segment 6 bases; nucleotides outside the gene matches: 1. The CDR3 here is CASSPRGSGELFF. The CDR3 nucleotides read TGTGCCAGCTCACCGCGGGGGTCCGGGGAGCTGTTTTTT.

V gene TRBV4-3 combines with J gene TRBJ1-2; D is uncertain. CDR1 is LGHNA and CDR2 is YSLEER in the germline V gene. V gave up 4 bases and J gave up 7 bases, with 16 bases separating them. The CDR3 loop spans 14 amino acids. The CDR3 sequence is CASSLEEGLFGYTF. DNA for the CDR3: TGCGCCAGCAGCCTTGAAGAGGGCCTCTTTGGCTACACCTTC.

V is TRBV4-1 and J is TRBJ1-1; D is unclear. V shed 5 bases and J shed 0 bases, with 13 bases lying between them. From germline, CDR1 is MGHRA and CDR2 YSYEKL. This CDR3 comprises 15 residues. The CDR3 loop reads CASSSSYSLNTEAFF. Here the CDR3 DNA reads TGCGCCAGCAGCTCCTCCTATTCCCTGAACACTGAAGCTTTCTTT.

The rearrangement links TRBV6-2 or TRBV6-3 to TRBJ1-5; 7 nucleotides align to TRBD1. Germline V CDR1 and CDR2: MNHEY, SVGEGT. CDR3 length: 16 residues. The V gene end was trimmed by 2 bases and the J gene end by 5 bases; junction bases not matched to a gene: 9. CDR3 coding DNA: TGTGCCAGCAGTTACGGGACAGCGATTGTTTATCAGCCCCAGCATTTT. Its protein is CASSYGTAIVYQPQHF.

The sample holds a few counts of this clone. This chain uses TRBV4-3 with TRBJ1-1; D is possibly TRBD1 (5 bases). The CDR3 consists of 15 residues. CDR1 LGHNA and CDR2 YSLEER come from the germline V gene. V was clipped by 1 base and J by 5 bases, with 14 bases between them. CDR3 amino acids: CASSQGTGRGTEAFF. The CDR3 DNA reads TGCGCCAGCAGCCAAGGGACGGGGAGGGGAACTGAAGCTTTCTTT.

Turning to this clone: The same CDR3 arises from other DNA sequences in this sample as well. The chain uses TRBV28 and TRBJ1-3; tentatively, D is TRBD1 (5 bases). The CDR3 is 14 residues long. The germline V gene has CDR1 MDHEN and CDR2 SYDVKM. V shed 3 bases and J shed 1 base, with 7 bases lying between them. CDR3 in amino acids: CASSFGGSGNTIYF. CDR3 DNA: TGTGCCAGCAGTTTCGGGGGATCTGGAAACACCATATATTTT.

The chain has TRBV28 and TRBJ2-3; perhaps TRBD2 as D (5 bases). CDR1 MDHEN and CDR2 SYDVKM come from the germline V gene. Trimming pared 6 bases from V and 0 bases from J, leaving 10 bases between. The CDR3 is made up of 14 amino acids. The DNA for the CDR3 is TGTGCCAGCAGCCGTCCGGGGAGCACAGATACGCAGTATTTT. It codes for CASSRPGSTDTQYF. The full variable domain, with the rest looked up from reference TRBV28 and TRBJ2-3, is DVKVTQSSRYLVKRTGEKVFLECVQDMDHENMFWYRQDPGLGLRLIYFSYDVKMKEKGDIPEGYSVSREKKERFSLILESASTNQTSMYLCASSRPGSTDTQYFGPGTRLTVL.

This rearrangement joins TRBV5-1 to TRBJ1-2, with 9 bases that match TRBD1. The J segment lost 7 bases and the V segment lost 4 bases, leaving 8 bases of the junction unmatched. From germline, CDR1 is SGHRS and CDR2 YFSETQ. This CDR3 is built from 14 residues. The CDR3 loop is CASSPRQGVGGYTF. The CDR3 bases are TGCGCCAGCAGCCCACGACAGGGGGTCGGTGGCTACACCTTC.

V and J are TRBV18 and TRBJ1-5, with 11 bases matching TRBD1. The CDR3 is 15 amino acids. Germline loops: CDR1 KGHSH, CDR2 LQKENI. V was pared by 6 bases and J by 8 bases, with 9 bases of the junction left unmatched. CDR3 in DNA: TGTGCCAGCTCGCCCCGGACAGGGGGCTTAGAGCCCCAGCATTTT. Its protein is CASSPRTGGLEPQHF.

The rearrangement links TRBV30 to TRBJ2-1; tentatively, D is TRBD1 (5 bases). V was trimmed by 0 bases and J by 3 bases, leaving 6 bases between them. In germline, CDR1 is GTSNPN, CDR2 SVGIG (reference sequence). CDR3 length: 13 amino acids. The CDR3 DNA is TGTGCCTGGAGTGTAGACAGCTACAATGAGCAGTTCTTC. This sequence encodes CAWSVDSYNEQFF. Full variable domain (rest looked up from reference TRBV30 and TRBJ2-1): SQTIHQWPATLVQPVGSPLSLECTVEGTSNPNLYWYRQAAGRGLQLLFYSVGIGQISSEVPQNLSASRPQDRQFILSSKKLLLSDSGFYLCAWSVDSYNEQFFGPGTRLTVL.

Many counts were recorded for this clone. This rearrangement joins TRBV6-2 or TRBV6-3 to TRBJ2-1; possible D gene TRBD2, 6 bases. V was cut by 6 bases and J by 10 bases, with 13 bases left in between. Germline V gene sequence: CDR1 MNHEY, CDR2 SVGEGT. There are 12 residues in the CDR3. CDR3 region: CASSNPAGEQFF. DNA of the CDR3: TGTGCCAGCAGCAACCCCGCGGGAGAGCAGTTCTTC.

CDR3 amino acids: CACRQGRNEQFF. The CDR3, as DNA: TGTGCCTGTAGACAGGGAAGAAATGAGCAGTTCTTC. The chain uses TRBV30 and TRBJ2-1; 7 bases align to TRBD1. This CDR3 has 12 amino acids. Per the germline V gene, CDR1 is GTSNPN and CDR2 is SVGIG (reference sequence). After removal of 6 bases from V and 7 bases from J, the junction contained 6 bases not matched to a gene. The full variable domain, in which reference TRBV30 and TRBJ2-1 provide the parts outside the CDR3, is SQTIHQWPATLVQPVGSPLSLECTVEGTSNPNLYWYRQAAGRGLQLLFYSVGIGQISSEVPQNLSASRPQDRQFILSSKKLLLSDSGFYLCACRQGRNEQFFGPGTRLTVL.

CDR3 coding DNA: TGTGCCAGCAGTTTCGAGATGAACACTGAAGCTTTCTTT. As protein: CASSFEMNTEAFF. The gene calls are TRBV28 and TRBJ1-1; D unresolved. This CDR3 contains 13 residues. Germline CDR1 MDHEN, CDR2 SYDVKM. V was clipped by 3 bases and J by 0 bases, with 5 bases between them.

The chain links TRBV30 to TRBJ2-2; D gene ambiguous. This CDR3 contains 16 residues. Trimming left V 3 bases short and J 0 bases short, with 14 bases between. CDR1 is GTSNPN and CDR2 is SVGIG in the germline V gene (reference sequence). CDR3 amino acids: CAWRRRLTANTGELFF. The CDR3 nucleotides are TGTGCCTGGAGAAGGCGACTTACCGCGAACACCGGGGAGCTGTTTTTT.

The chain joins TRBV5-1 to TRBJ1-1; TRBD1 is a possible D gene (6 bases). The CDR3 extends over 14 amino acids. V was clipped by 0 bases and J by 7 bases, with 13 bases between them. The germline V gene encodes CDR1 SGHRS and CDR2 YFSETQ. The CDR3 DNA follows: TGCGCCAGCAGCTTGGAACAGGGAGGGAGTGAAGCTTTCTTT. Translated: CASSLEQGGSEAFF. The complete variable domain, with remaining parts taken from reference TRBV5-1 and TRBJ1-1, reads KAGVTQTPRYLIKTRGQQVTLSCSPISGHRSVSWYQQTPGQGLQFLFEYFSETQRNKGNFPGRFSGRQFSNSRSEMNVSTLELGDSALYLCASSLEQGGSEAFFGQGTRLTVV.

The rearrangement uses TRBV6-5 and TRBJ2-1, with 9 bases that match TRBD2. Germline CDR1 reads MNHEY; CDR2 reads SVGAGI. The V and J ends lost 6 bases and 9 bases, in that order; junction bases with no gene match: 15. The CDR3 length is 16 residues. The DNA for the CDR3 is TGTGCCAGCAGATACGGCGGACTAGCGAGTCAGGGTGAGCAGTTCTTC. Translating it yields CASRYGGLASQGEQFF.

The rearrangement links TRBV19 to TRBJ1-5, with 7 bases fitting TRBD1. The germline V gene has CDR1 LNHDA and CDR2 SQIVND (reference sequence). CDR3 size: 17 residues. V lost 6 bases to trimming and J lost 0 bases; unmatched junction nucleotides: 11. The CDR3 DNA follows: TGTGCCAGTAGGAAAGGGGGCGGACATAATAGCAATCAGCCCCAGCATTTT. Amino acids: CASRKGGGHNSNQPQHF.